This TCR beta chain stems from a study of T cells in Graves' hyperthyroidism and ophthalmopathy. This clonotype came up many times. The target antigen is unknown. RNA transcripts gave rise to amplified TCR beta CDR3 regions. The primer set for the first-round RT-PCR of the TCR CDR3 was HTBI. TCRdb re-derived calls from the multiplex PCR reads in MiXCR, one entry per CDR3 protein. The sample shows fewer than 500,000 distinct CDR3 sequences, approximately 13% of them seen only once. PBMCs stemmed from approximately 9.1 ml fresh peripheral blood. Whole-study results and caveats: The model made its ophthalmopathy prediction, and onset followed a median roughly 6.5 months later. Among clonotypes expanded in thyroid above 0.001, most were also found in blood.

Germline V gene lookup returns CDR1 DFQATT and CDR2 SNEGSKA (reference sequence). V was cut by 3 bases and J by 4 bases, with 9 bases left in between. The CDR3 is made up of 12 amino acids. This TCR derives from a man aged 25 to 45 with Graves' hyperthyroidism that later progressed to Graves' ophthalmopathy. The gene calls are TRBV20-1 and TRBJ1-1, with D perhaps TRBD1 (5 bases). Specimen: blood. CDR3 DNA: TGCAGTGCTAGTCCGGGACTCACTGAAGCTTTCTTT. It codes for CSASPGLTEAFF.